The clone carrying this T cell receptor beta chain was counted ten times or more. Its antigen is undetermined. The data were obtained in a study of T cell repertoires in cytomegalovirus infection. Study in general: Indications came from public TCR beta signatures; they pointed to CMV infection and to a matching HLA type. Study-level points and caveats: The response measured ex vivo was dominated by TCR beta clonotypes (HLA-C-restricted and CMV-specific). Cumulative public TCR beta family frequency identified CMV carriers with the relevant HLA.

The V and J ends lost 0 bases and 5 bases respectively, with 10 bases between them. The V gene's germline CDR1 is SGHTA and CDR2 FQGNSA. There are 14 residues in the CDR3. Each CDR3 protein gets one entry after TCRdb re-called the reads with MiXCR. The data contain about 250,000 distinct CDR3 sequences, approximately 7% of them seen just once; the ten biggest clones take up 5.5% to 8%. The chain joins TRBV7-2 to TRBJ1-2; unclear D gene. The origin of this receptor is a human donor in good health (CMV status not recorded). Some clones in this sample may be carry-over from other donors' samples. Sequenced: PBMCs. CDR3 region: CASSLATSTYGYTF. The CDR3 DNA sequence: TGTGCCAGCAGCTTAGCAACTAGTACTTATGGCTACACCTTC. The complete variable domain, with remaining parts taken from reference TRBV7-2 and TRBJ1-2, reads GAGVSQSPSNKVTEKGKDVELRCDPISGHTALYWYRQSLGQGLEFLIYFQGNSAPDKSGLPSDRFSAERTGGSVSTLTIQRTQQEDSAVYLCASSLATSTYGYTFGSGTRLTVV.